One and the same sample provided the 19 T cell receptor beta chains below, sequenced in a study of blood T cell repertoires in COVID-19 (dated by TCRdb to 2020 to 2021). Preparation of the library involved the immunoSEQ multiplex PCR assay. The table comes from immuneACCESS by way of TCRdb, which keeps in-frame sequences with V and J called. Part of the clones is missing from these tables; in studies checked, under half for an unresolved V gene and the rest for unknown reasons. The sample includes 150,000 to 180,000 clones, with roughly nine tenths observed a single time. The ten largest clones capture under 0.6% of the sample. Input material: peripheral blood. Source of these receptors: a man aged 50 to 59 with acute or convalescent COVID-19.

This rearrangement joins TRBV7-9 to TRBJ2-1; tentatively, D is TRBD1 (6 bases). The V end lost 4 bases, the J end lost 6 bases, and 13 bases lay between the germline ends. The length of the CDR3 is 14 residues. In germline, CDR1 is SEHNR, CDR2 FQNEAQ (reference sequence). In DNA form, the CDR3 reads TGTGCCAGCAGCTGGGACACTGTATTCAATGAGCAGTTCTTC. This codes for CASSWDTVFNEQFF.

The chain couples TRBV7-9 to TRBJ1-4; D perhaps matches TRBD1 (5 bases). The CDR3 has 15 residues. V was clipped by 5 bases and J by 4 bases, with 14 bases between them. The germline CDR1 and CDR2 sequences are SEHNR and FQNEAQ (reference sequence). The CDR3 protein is CASSPNWGDNEKLFF. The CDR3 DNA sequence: TGTGCCAGCAGCCCGAATTGGGGGGATAATGAAAAACTGTTTTTT. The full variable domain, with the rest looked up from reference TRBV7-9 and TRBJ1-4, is DTGVSQNPRHKITKRGQNVTFRCDPISEHNRLYWYRQTLGQGPEFLTYFQNEAQLEKSRLLSDRFSAERPKGSFSTLEIQRTEQGDSAMYLCASSPNWGDNEKLFFGSGTQLSVL.

In DNA, the CDR3 is TGTGCCAGCAGTTCCCCAACGGGAGGGTCCTACAATGAGCAGTTCTTC. It is translated as CASSSPTGGSYNEQFF. The chain uses TRBV28 and TRBJ2-1; TRBD2 agrees at 8 bases. Germline lookup yields CDR1 MDHEN and CDR2 SYDVKM. The CDR3 has 16 residues. V lost 4 bases, J lost 1 base, and 6 bases stayed unmatched.

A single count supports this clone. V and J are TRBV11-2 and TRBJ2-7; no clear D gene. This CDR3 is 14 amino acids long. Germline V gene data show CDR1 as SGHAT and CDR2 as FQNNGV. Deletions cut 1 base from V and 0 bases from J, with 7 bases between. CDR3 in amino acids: CASSLGLLSYEQYV. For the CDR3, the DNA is TGTGCCAGCAGCTTAGGTCTACTCTCCTACGAGCAGTACGTC.

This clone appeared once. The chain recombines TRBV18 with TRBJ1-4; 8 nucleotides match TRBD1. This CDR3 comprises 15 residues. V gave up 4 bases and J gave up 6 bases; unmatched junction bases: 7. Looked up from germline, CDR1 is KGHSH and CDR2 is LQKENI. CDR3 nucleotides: TGTGCCAGCTCACTCCGACAGGGGAAGGATGAAAAACTGTTTTTT. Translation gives CASSLRQGKDEKLFF.

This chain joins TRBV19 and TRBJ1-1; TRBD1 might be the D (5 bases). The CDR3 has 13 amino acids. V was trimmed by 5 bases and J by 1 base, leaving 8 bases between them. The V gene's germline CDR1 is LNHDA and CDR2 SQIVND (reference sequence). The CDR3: CASSWTQNTEAFF. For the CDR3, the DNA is TGTGCCAGTAGTTGGACACAGAACACTGAAGCTTTCTTT.

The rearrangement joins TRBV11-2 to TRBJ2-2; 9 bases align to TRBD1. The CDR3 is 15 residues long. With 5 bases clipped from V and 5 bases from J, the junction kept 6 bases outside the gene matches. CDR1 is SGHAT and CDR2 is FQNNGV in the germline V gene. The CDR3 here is CASSVGTGRTGELFF. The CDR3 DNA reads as TGTGCCAGCAGCGTAGGGACAGGGAGGACCGGGGAGCTGTTTTTT.

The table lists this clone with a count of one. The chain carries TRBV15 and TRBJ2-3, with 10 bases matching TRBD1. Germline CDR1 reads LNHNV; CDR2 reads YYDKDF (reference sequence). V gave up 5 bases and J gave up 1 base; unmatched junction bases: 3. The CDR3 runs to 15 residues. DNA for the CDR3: TGTGCCACCAGCTCCGGGACAGGGGGCACAGATACGCAGTATTTT. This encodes CATSSGTGGTDTQYF.

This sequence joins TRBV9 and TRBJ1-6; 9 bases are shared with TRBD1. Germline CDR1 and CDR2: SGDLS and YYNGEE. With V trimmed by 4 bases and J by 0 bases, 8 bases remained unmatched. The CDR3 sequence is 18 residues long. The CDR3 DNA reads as TGTGCCAGCAGCCCACAGGGGGCACCTAGCTCCTATAATTCACCCCTCCACTTT. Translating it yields CASSPQGAPSSYNSPLHF.

The DNA for the CDR3 is TGTGCCAGCAGCCAAGATCCTAGCGGGGGCGTGGATACGCAGTATTTT. It translates to CASSQDPSGGVDTQYF. The chain recombines TRBV3-1 (or the pseudogene TRBV3-2) with TRBJ2-3; TRBD2 aligns across 10 bases. The germline V gene has CDR1 LGHDT and CDR2 YNNKEL (reference sequence). The CDR3 is made up of 16 amino acids. V shed 0 bases, J shed 6 bases, and the junction held 6 bases outside the gene matches.

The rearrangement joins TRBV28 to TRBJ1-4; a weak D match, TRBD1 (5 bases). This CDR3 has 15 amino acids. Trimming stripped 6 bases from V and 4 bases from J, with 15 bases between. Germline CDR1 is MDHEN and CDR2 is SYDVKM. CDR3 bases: TGTGCCAGCAGCCACGCGGGGCAGGGTAATGAAAAACTGTTTTTT. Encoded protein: CASSHAGQGNEKLFF.

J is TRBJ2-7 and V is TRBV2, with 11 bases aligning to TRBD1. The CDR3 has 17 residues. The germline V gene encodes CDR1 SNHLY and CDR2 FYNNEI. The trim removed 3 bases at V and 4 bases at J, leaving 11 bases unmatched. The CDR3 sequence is CASSDPLRDRGFYEQYV. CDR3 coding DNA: TGTGCCAGCAGTGATCCCCTCCGGGACAGGGGGTTTTACGAGCAGTACGTC.

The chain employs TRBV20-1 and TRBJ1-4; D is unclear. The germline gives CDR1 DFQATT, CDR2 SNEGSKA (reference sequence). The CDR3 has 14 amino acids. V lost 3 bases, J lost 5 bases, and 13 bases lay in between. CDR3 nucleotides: TGCAGTGCTAGTCAGCAGGCGCTGAATGAAAAACTGTTTTTT. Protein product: CSASQQALNEKLFF.

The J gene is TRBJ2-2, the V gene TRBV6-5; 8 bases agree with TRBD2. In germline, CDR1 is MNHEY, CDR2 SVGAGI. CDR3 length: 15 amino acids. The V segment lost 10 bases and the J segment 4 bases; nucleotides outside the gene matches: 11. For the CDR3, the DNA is TGTGCCACCCGGGGCGGGGGGCGAGTCACCGGGGAGCTGTTTTTT. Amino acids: CATRGGGRVTGELFF.

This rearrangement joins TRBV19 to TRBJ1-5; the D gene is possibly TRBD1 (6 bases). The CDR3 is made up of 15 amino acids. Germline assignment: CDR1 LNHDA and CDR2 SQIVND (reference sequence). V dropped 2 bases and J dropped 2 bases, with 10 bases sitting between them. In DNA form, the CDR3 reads TGTGCCAGTAGTATAAAGGGACATCGCAATCAGCCCCAGCATTTT. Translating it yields CASSIKGHRNQPQHF.

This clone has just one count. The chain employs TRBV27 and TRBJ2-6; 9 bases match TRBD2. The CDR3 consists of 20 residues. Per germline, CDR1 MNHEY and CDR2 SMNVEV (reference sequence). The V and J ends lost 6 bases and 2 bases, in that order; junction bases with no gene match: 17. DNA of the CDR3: TGTGCCAGCAGCCCCCGGGGGGTAGCGGGAGAAGTAACTGGGGCCAACGTCCTGACTTTC. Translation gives CASSPRGVAGEVTGANVLTF.

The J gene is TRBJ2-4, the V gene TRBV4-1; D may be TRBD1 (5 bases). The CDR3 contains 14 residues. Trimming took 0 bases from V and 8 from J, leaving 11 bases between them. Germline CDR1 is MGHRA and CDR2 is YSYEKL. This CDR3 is CASSQDHGADIQYF. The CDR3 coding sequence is TGCGCCAGCAGCCAAGACCATGGGGCGGACATTCAGTACTTC.

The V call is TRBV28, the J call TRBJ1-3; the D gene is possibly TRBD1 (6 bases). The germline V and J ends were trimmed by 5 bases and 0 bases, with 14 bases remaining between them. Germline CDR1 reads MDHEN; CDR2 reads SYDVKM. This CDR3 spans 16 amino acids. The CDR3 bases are TGTGCCAGCAGTCTGGGGGACACAAGCTCTGGAAACACCATATATTTT. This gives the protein CASSLGDTSSGNTIYF.

CDR3: CASSSDSREKLFF. The DNA of the CDR3 is TGTGCCAGCAGCTCCGACTCTAGGGAAAAACTGTTTTTT. The rearrangement links TRBV7-9 to TRBJ1-4, with unresolved D. Germline lookup yields CDR1 SEHNR and CDR2 FQNEAQ (reference sequence). This CDR3 comprises 13 residues. Trimming left V 4 bases short and J 8 bases short, with 11 bases between.